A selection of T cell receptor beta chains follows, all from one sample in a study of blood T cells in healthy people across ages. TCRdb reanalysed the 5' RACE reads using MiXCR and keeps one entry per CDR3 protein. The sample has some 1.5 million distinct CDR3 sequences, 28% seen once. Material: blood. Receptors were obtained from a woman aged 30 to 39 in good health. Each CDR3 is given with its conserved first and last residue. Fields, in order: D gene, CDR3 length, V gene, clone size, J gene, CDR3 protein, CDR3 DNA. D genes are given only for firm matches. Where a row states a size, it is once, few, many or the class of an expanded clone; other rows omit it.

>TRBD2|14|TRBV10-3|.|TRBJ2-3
CATRLAGGTDTQYF
TGTGCCACCAGACTAGCGGGAGGCACGGATACGCAGTATTTT
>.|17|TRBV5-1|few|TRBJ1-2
CASSLGGLAVFNYGYTF
TGCGCCAGCAGCTTGGGTGGTTTGGCGGTCTTCAACTATGGCTACACCTTC
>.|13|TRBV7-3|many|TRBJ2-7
CASSFTTEAEQYF
TGTGCCAGCAGCTTCACGACCGAGGCCGAGCAGTACTTC
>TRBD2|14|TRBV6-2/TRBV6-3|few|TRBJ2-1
CASIPGLVYNEQFF
TGTGCCAGTATACCGGGACTAGTATACAATGAGCAGTTCTTC
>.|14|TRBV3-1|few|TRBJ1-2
CASSQEWTTYGYTF
TGTGCCAGCAGCCAAGAATGGACTACTTATGGCTACACCTTC
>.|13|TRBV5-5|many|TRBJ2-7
CASSLAAGDEQYF
TGCGCCAGCAGCTTGGCCGCCGGCGACGAGCAGTACTTC
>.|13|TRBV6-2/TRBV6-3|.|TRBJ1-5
CASRSHSNQPRHF
TGTGCCAGCAGGTCCCATAGCAATCAGCCCCGGCATTTT
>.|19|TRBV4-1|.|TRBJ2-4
CASSQEGQGRSIAKNIQYF
TGCGCCAGCAGCCAAGAGGGCCAAGGACGGAGCATAGCCAAAAACATTCAGTACTTC
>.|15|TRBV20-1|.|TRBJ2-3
CSASPSGRRADTQYF
TGCAGTGCTTCCCCTTCCGGGAGAAGGGCAGATACGCAGTATTTT
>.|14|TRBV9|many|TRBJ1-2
CASSRAAGPYGYTF
TGTGCCAGCAGCCGCGCCGCAGGGCCGTATGGCTACACCTTC
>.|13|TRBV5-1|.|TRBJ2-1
CASNPSSYNKQFF
TGCGCCAGCAACCCAAGCTCCTACAATAAGCAGTTCTTC
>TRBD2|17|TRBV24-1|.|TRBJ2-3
CATSDSKRGGRTDTQYF
TGTGCCACCAGTGACTCAAAGCGGGGGGGTCGCACAGATACGCAGTATTTT
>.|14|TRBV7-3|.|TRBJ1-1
CASSSSPGNTEAFF
TGTGCCAGCAGCTCCTCACCAGGGAACACTGAAGCTTTCTTT
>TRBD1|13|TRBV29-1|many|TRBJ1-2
CSVATGANYGYTF
TGCAGCGTCGCTACAGGGGCTAACTATGGCTACACCTTC
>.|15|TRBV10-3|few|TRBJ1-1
CAIRTPGLSNTEAFF
TGTGCCATCAGAACTCCCGGCTTGTCAAACACTGAAGCTTTCTTT
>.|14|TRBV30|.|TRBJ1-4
CAWSVQTVNEKLFF
TGTGCCTGGAGTGTACAGACAGTGAACGAAAAACTGTTTTTT
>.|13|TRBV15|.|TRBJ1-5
CAAKESDDQPQHF
TGTGCCGCCAAGGAGTCGGACGATCAGCCCCAGCATTTT
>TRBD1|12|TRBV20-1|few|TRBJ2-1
CSAPDRVDEQFF
TGCAGTGCTCCCGACAGGGTTGATGAGCAGTTCTTC
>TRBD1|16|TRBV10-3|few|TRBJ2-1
CAISETGELMANEQFF
TGTGCCATCAGTGAGACAGGGGAGTTGATGGCCAATGAGCAGTTCTTC
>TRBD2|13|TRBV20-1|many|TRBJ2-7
CSALAGFSYEQYF
TGCAGTGCCTTAGCGGGGTTCTCCTACGAGCAGTACTTC
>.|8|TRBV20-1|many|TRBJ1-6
CRSSPLHF
TGCAGGAGTTCACCCCTCCACTTT
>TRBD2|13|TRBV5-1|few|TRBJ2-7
CASSRAGGYEQYF
TGCGCCAGCAGCAGGGCGGGGGGCTACGAGCAGTACTTC
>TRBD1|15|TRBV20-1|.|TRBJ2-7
CSARDTGAISYEQYF
TGCAGTGCTAGAGATACAGGGGCAATTTCCTACGAGCAGTACTTC
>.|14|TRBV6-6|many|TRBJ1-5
CASSPDSPNQPQHF
TGTGCCAGCAGTCCGGACAGCCCCAATCAGCCCCAGCATTTT
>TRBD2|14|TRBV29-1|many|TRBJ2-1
CSVEIAGETNEQFF
TGCAGCGTTGAAATAGCGGGAGAGACCAATGAGCAGTTCTTC
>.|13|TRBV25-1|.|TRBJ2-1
CASIRTGADEQFF
TGTGCCAGCATTCGAACAGGTGCCGATGAGCAGTTCTTC
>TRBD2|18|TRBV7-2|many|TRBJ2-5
CASSLRAVLAGVGETQYF
TGTGCCAGCAGCTTACGGGCGGTGCTAGCGGGAGTTGGGGAGACCCAGTACTTC
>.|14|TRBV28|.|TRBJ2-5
CASRSSETYNEQYF
TGTGCCAGCAGATCAAGCGAAACCTACAATGAGCAGTACTTC
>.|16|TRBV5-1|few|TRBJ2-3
CASSLMVKGRPDTQYF
TGCGCCAGCAGCTTGATGGTGAAGGGTAGACCAGATACGCAGTATTTT
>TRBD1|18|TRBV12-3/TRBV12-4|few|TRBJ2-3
CASSPQGQGDDQTDTQYF
TGTGCCAGCAGCCCTCAGGGACAGGGGGACGACCAGACAGATACGCAGTATTTT
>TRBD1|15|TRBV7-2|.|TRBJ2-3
CASSSRHRGKDTQYF
TGTGCCAGCAGCTCAAGGCACAGGGGAAAGGATACGCAGTATTTT
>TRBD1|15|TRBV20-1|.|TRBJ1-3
CSARVPTGNGNTIYF
TGCAGTGCTAGAGTCCCGACAGGGAACGGAAACACCATATATTTC
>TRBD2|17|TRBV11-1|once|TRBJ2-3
CASSLLPGLGSADTQYF
TGTGCCAGCAGCTTACTCCCTGGACTAGGGTCCGCAGATACGCAGTATTTT
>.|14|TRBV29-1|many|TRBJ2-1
CSVLLRLSPSEQFF
TGCAGCGTTCTGCTACGACTATCCCCCTCTGAGCAGTTCTTC
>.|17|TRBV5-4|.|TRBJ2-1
CASSTWLSGGSYNEQFF
TGTGCCAGCAGCACATGGCTGTCCGGGGGCTCCTACAATGAGCAGTTCTTC
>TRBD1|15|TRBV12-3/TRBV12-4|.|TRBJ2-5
CASSSTGQTRETQYF
TGTGCCAGCAGCTCCACGGGACAGACGCGGGAGACCCAGTACTTC
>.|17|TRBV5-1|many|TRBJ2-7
CASSLRLGGGLSYEQYF
TGCGCCAGCAGCTTGAGACTAGGCGGGGGCCTCTCCTACGAGCAGTACTTC
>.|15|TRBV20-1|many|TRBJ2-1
CSARGESNSGNEQFF
TGCAGTGCTAGAGGAGAGAGTAATTCGGGGAATGAGCAGTTCTTC
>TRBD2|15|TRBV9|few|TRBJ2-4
CASSAAGGAGDIQYF
TGTGCCAGCAGCGCCGCCGGGGGGGCGGGTGACATTCAGTACTTC
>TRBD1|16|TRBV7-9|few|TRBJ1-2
CASSRTGTGAKEGYTF
TGTGCCAGCAGCCGCACCGGGACAGGGGCTAAGGAAGGCTACACCTTC
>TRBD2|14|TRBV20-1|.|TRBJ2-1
CSATVAGGYNEQFF
TGCAGTGCTACAGTAGCGGGAGGCTACAATGAGCAGTTCTTC
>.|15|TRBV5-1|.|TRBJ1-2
CASRDGRANNYGYTF
TGCGCCAGTAGGGACGGCAGGGCAAATAACTATGGCTACACCTTC
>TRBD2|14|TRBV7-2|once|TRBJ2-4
CASSGAGIWNIQYF
TGTGCCAGCAGCGGAGCGGGGATTTGGAACATTCAGTACTTC
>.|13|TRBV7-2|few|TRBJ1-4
CASSLGSPGVLFF
TGTGCCAGCAGCTTAGGCAGCCCAGGGGTGCTGTTTTTT
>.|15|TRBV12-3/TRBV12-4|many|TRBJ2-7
CASSPHTRTFYEQYF
TGTGCCAGCAGTCCTCATACCCGCACATTCTACGAGCAGTACTTC
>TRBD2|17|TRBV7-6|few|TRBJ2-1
CASSLERLAGPNNEQFF
TGTGCCAGCAGCTTAGAACGCCTAGCGGGCCCTAACAATGAGCAGTTCTTC
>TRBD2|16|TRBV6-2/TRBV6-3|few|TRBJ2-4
CASSYSLAGEWNIQYF
TGTGCCAGCAGTTACTCCCTAGCGGGAGAGTGGAACATTCAGTACTTC
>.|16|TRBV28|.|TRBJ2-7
CASSAVPTVSFYEQYF
TGTGCCAGCAGTGCCGTCCCGACAGTGTCGTTCTACGAGCAGTACTTC
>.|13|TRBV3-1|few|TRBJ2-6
CATRRAGANVLTF
TGTGCCACTAGGAGGGCTGGGGCCAACGTCCTGACTTTC
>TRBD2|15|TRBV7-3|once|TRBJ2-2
CASSLNSGNTGELFF
TGTGCCAGCAGCTTAAATAGCGGGAACACCGGGGAGTTGTTTTTT
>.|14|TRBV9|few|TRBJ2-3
CASSTSRSRDTQYF
TGTGCCAGCAGCACAAGTAGGTCGCGGGATACGCAGTATTTT
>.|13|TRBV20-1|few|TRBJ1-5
CSGRDSPGQPQHF
TGCAGTGGGAGGGACTCCCCCGGCCAGCCCCAGCATTTT
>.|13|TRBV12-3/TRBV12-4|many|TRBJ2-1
CASSLSNDNEQFF
TGTGCCAGCAGTTTGTCCAACGACAATGAGCAGTTCTTC
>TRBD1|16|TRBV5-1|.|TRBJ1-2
CASSHRDRDDLDGYTF
TGCGCCAGCAGCCACCGGGACAGGGATGATTTGGATGGCTACACCTTC
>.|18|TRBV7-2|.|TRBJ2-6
CASSLTRVSPTGANVLTF
TGTGCCAGCAGCCTGACCCGAGTCTCGCCAACTGGGGCCAACGTCCTGACTTTC
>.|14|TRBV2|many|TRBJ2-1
CASKVDFFNNEQFF
TGTGCCAGCAAGGTGGATTTCTTCAACAATGAGCAGTTCTTC
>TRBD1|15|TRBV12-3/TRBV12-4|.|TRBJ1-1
CASTPEGARGTEAFF
TGTGCCAGCACCCCGGAGGGGGCGCGAGGCACTGAAGCTTTCTTT